Shown below are 30 T cell receptor beta chains from a single sample sequenced in a study of shared clonotypes between healthy human individuals. Clones were sequenced by immunoSEQ multiplex PCR, and TCRdb holds only the in-frame ones, with some missing. This sample yields roughly 700,000 clones, of which under 80% are seen a single time; more than 1.5% belongs to the top ten. The specimen was memory CD4+ T cells sorted from blood. The sample's subset: CD45RA-negative fraction. These receptor sequences come from a woman in her twenties or thirties in good health.

The rearrangement links TRBV28 to TRBJ1-5; TRBD1 might be the D (5 bases). CDR1 is MDHEN, CDR2 SYDVKM, per germline. Deletions cut 3 bases from V and 9 bases from J, with 12 bases between. The CDR3 loop spans 13 amino acids. CDR3 DNA sequence: TGTGCCAGCAGTTTTACCTGGGGGGGGCCCCAGCATTTT. Its protein is CASSFTWGGPQHF.

CDR3: CASSLAQGPSYEQYF. In DNA, the CDR3 is TGTGCCAGCAGCCTGGCTCAGGGGCCCTCCTACGAGCAGTACTTC. The V call is TRBV7-9, the J call TRBJ2-7, with D tentatively TRBD1 (6 bases). This CDR3 is built from 15 residues. The V gene's germline CDR1 is SEHNR and CDR2 FQNEAQ (reference sequence). V dropped 5 bases and J dropped 0 bases, with 14 bases sitting between them. The entire variable domain, with the rest obtained from reference TRBV7-9 and TRBJ2-7, is as follows: DTGVSQNPRHKITKRGQNVTFRCDPISEHNRLYWYRQTLGQGPEFLTYFQNEAQLEKSRLLSDRFSAERPKGSFSTLEIQRTEQGDSAMYLCASSLAQGPSYEQYFGPGTRLTVT.

In this sample, this clone turned up once. V is TRBV6-4 and J is TRBJ2-4, with 9 bases aligning to TRBD2. The CDR3 runs 15 residues. V shed 8 bases and J 0 bases; nucleotides not matched to a gene: 5. Per the germline V gene, CDR1 is MRHNA and CDR2 is SNTAGT. The CDR3 bases are TGTGCCAGCGGCGGGGGGGAAGTAGCCAAAAACATTCAGTACTTC. It yields the protein CASGGGEVAKNIQYF.

This clone was seen only once. This chain joins TRBV5-1 and TRBJ1-2; no reliable D call. CDR1 is SGHRS and CDR2 is YFSETQ in the germline V gene. The germline V and J ends were trimmed by 4 bases and 6 bases, with 13 bases remaining between them. The CDR3 covers 13 residues. As DNA, the CDR3 is TGCGCCAGCAGCCCCTCTGGGTCAGATGGCTACACCTTC. Translating gives CASSPSGSDGYTF.

This rearrangement joins TRBV5-1 to TRBJ1-2; D uncertain. The germline gives CDR1 SGHRS, CDR2 YFSETQ. Between the trimmed V and J ends, which lost 5 bases and 7 bases, there was a span of 15 bases. The CDR3 has 13 residues. The CDR3 reads CASRTILLGGYTF. Written as DNA, the CDR3 is TGCGCCAGCAGAACGATCCTCTTGGGTGGCTACACCTTC.

This sequence joins TRBV18 and TRBJ2-2, with 7 bases fitting TRBD2. This CDR3 region has 15 residues. V lost 3 bases to trimming and J lost 3 bases; unmatched junction nucleotides: 4. Germline lookup yields CDR1 KGHSH and CDR2 LQKENI. CDR3 in amino acids: CASSPLAGHTGELFF. As DNA, the CDR3 is TGTGCCAGCTCACCGTTAGCGGGCCACACCGGGGAGCTGTTTTTT.

The chain joins TRBV29-1 to TRBJ1-2, with 8 bases identical to TRBD1. CDR1 is SQVTM, CDR2 ANQGSEA, per germline. Germline trimming cut 2 bases from V and 10 bases from J; bases unmatched to any gene: 9. The CDR3 has 13 amino acids. CDR3 residues: CSVEKQGELDYTF. DNA of the CDR3: TGCAGCGTTGAAAAACAGGGGGAGTTGGACTACACCTTC. Filled out from reference TRBV29-1 and TRBJ1-2, the complete variable domain reads SAVISQKPSRDICQRGTSLTIQCQVDSQVTMMFWYRQQPGQSLTLIATANQGSEATYESGFVIDKFPISRPNLTFSTLTVSNMSPEDSSIYLCSVEKQGELDYTFGSGTRLTVV.

This clone has more than one count but fewer than ten. This sequence joins TRBV10-3 and TRBJ1-4; D gene unclear. The CDR3 runs 15 residues. Germline V gene data show CDR1 as ENHRY and CDR2 as SYGVKD. Trimming stripped 6 bases from V and 2 bases from J, with 13 bases between. CDR3 bases: TGTGCCATCAGATCGGCCGGAGCTACTAATGAAAAACTGTTTTTT. This codes for CAIRSAGATNEKLFF.

CDR3 in amino acids: CASSQQRDGELFF. Written as DNA, the CDR3 is TGTGCCAGCTCACAACAGCGAGACGGGGAGCTGTTTTTT. The chain joins TRBV18 to TRBJ2-2; no definite D call. There are 13 residues in the CDR3. In germline, CDR1 is KGHSH, CDR2 LQKENI. Trimming stripped 4 bases from V and 7 bases from J, with 10 bases between.

Note on this clone: One junction end does not reproduce the germline sequence, and a read error may be involved. The rearrangement links TRBV6-1 to TRBJ1-2, with 8 bases identical to TRBD1. The CDR3 runs to 16 residues. Germline-derived CDR1 and CDR2 are MNHNS and SASEGT. For the CDR3, the DNA is TGTGCCATCAGTGGGGACAGGCAACTCAATAACTATGGCTACACCTTC. This encodes CAISGDRQLNNYGYTF.

The rearrangement uses TRBV19 and TRBJ1-1; 10 bases are a match to TRBD1. Trimming cost V 4 bases and J 8 bases; bases outside gene matches: 22. The CDR3 sequence is 19 residues long. Germline V gives CDR1 LNHDA, CDR2 SQIVND (reference sequence). The CDR3 DNA is TGTGCCAGTAGTAAGTCCCGGGACAGGGGTTGGGTCTCTCCCCAAGAAGCTTTCTTT. This codes for CASSKSRDRGWVSPQEAFF.

Notes on this clone: It differs at one base from a far larger clone, so likely a read error. This sample also contains other DNA sequences that code for the same CDR3. V usage is TRBV5-1 and J usage is TRBJ2-3; D is tentatively TRBD1 or TRBD2 (5 bases each). Trimming took off 4 bases at V and 2 bases at J, with 11 bases between the two ends. The length of the CDR3 is 14 residues. CDR1 SGHRS and CDR2 YFSETQ come from the germline V gene. The chain's CDR3 is CASSPGLNTDTQYF. In DNA, the CDR3 is TGCGCCAGCAGCCCGGGGCTCAACACAGATACGCAGTATTTT.

V usage is TRBV5-4 and J usage is TRBJ2-7, with D perhaps assigned TRBD1 or TRBD2 (5 bases each). Germline V gene lookup returns CDR1 SGHNT and CDR2 YYREEE (reference sequence). V lost 1 base and J 4 bases, leaving 12 bases between the germline ends. The CDR3 covers 14 residues. CDR3 nucleotide sequence: TGTGCCAGCAGCTTGCGAGGGGTTGGTTACGAGCAGTACTTC. Translated: CASSLRGVGYEQYF.

This clone was counted once. V and J are TRBV4-1 and TRBJ2-3; D uncertain. The CDR3 has 16 amino acids. CDR1 is MGHRA, CDR2 YSYEKL, per germline. Trimming cost V 0 bases and J 6 bases, with 16 bases left between them. The CDR3 DNA reads TGCGCCAGCAGCCAAGATCCAACCCCCGCTAGGGATACGCAGTATTTT. It translates to CASSQDPTPARDTQYF.

This clone occurred a few times. The chain uses TRBV23-1 and TRBJ2-7; D is perhaps TRBD1 (5 bases). TRBV23-1 is flagged as an ORF with uncertain function. The CDR3 extends over 18 amino acids. The V end was cut by 1 base, the J end by 2 bases, with 21 bases between. CDR3 in DNA: TGCGCCAGCAGTCAATGGCACATTCGACAGTATTTTGCCTACGAGCAGTACTTC. Its protein product is CASSQWHIRQYFAYEQYF.

V usage is TRBV20-1 and J usage is TRBJ2-5, with no clear D. The CDR3 consists of 11 residues. Germline-derived CDR1 and CDR2 are DFQATT and SNEGSKA (reference sequence). The CDR3 coding sequence is TGCAGGGCCCTGGCCCAAGAGACCCAGTACTTC. Protein product: CRALAQETQYF.

This clone appeared a single time. The chain joins TRBV27 to TRBJ2-5, with unresolved D. The length of the CDR3 is 15 residues. CDR1 is MNHEY and CDR2 is SMNVEV in the germline V gene (reference sequence). V gave up 8 bases and J gave up 4 bases, with 20 bases separating them. This chain's CDR3 is CASQLSLNGRETQYF. The CDR3 DNA reads TGTGCCAGCCAACTTTCCCTGAATGGTCGAGAGACCCAGTACTTC.

This chain links TRBV7-2 with TRBJ2-1; 7 bases map to TRBD2. The CDR3 extends over 16 amino acids. Trimming at V came to 1 base and at J to 10 bases, leaving 13 bases not matched to a gene. Germline-derived CDR1 and CDR2 are SGHTA and FQGNSA. CDR3 coding DNA: TGTGCCAGCAGCTTAGGGGCTAGCGGCCGGTACTTCGAGCAGTTCTTC. Encoded protein: CASSLGASGRYFEQFF. The variable domain in full, completed from reference TRBV7-2 and TRBJ2-1, reads GAGVSQSPSNKVTEKGKDVELRCDPISGHTALYWYRQSLGQGLEFLIYFQGNSAPDKSGLPSDRFSAERTGGSVSTLTIQRTQQEDSAVYLCASSLGASGRYFEQFFGPGTRLTVL.

J is TRBJ2-7 and V is TRBV11-2; 10 bases are a match to TRBD2. The CDR3 covers 15 residues. From germline, CDR1 is SGHAT and CDR2 FQNNGV. The ends lost 4 bases at V and 6 bases at J; junction bases unmatched: 9. Here the CDR3 reads CASSSSGAGGLEQYF. CDR3 DNA sequence: TGTGCCAGCAGCTCCTCCGGAGCGGGAGGGCTCGAGCAGTACTTC. Full variable domain (missing parts from reference TRBV11-2 and TRBJ2-7): EAGVAQSPRYKIIEKRQSVAFWCNPISGHATLYWYQQILGQGPKLLIQFQNNGVVDDSQLPKDRFSAERLKGVDSTLKIQPAKLEDSAVYLCASSSSGAGGLEQYFGPGTRLTVT.

The chain carries TRBV7-9 and TRBJ1-2; D gene ambiguous. Trimming took 1 base from V and 4 from J, leaving 16 bases between them. The CDR3 contains 16 residues. Germline V gives CDR1 SEHNR, CDR2 FQNEAQ (reference sequence). The CDR3 coding sequence is TGTGCCAGCAGCTTAGGGCATGTGAATCGAGGCTATGGCTACACCTTC. Protein sequence: CASSLGHVNRGYGYTF. The full variable domain, with the rest looked up from reference TRBV7-9 and TRBJ1-2, is DTGVSQNPRHKITKRGQNVTFRCDPISEHNRLYWYRQTLGQGPEFLTYFQNEAQLEKSRLLSDRFSAERPKGSFSTLEIQRTEQGDSAMYLCASSLGHVNRGYGYTFGSGTRLTVV.

The gene calls are TRBV5-6 and TRBJ1-2; D is uncertain. CDR3 length: 15 amino acids. The ends were cut back, 4 bases at V and 4 bases at J, with 17 bases in the middle. Germline CDR1 reads SGHDT; CDR2 reads YYEEEE. The CDR3 sequence: CASSPGVTHGYGYTF. CDR3 sequence (DNA): TGTGCCAGCAGCCCGGGAGTTACACACGGCTATGGCTACACCTTC.

The rearrangement joins TRBV13 to TRBJ2-5; weak D call: TRBD2 (5 bases). CDR1 and CDR2 (germline): PRHDT, FYEKMQ (reference sequence). This CDR3 is 11 amino acids long. V was trimmed by 4 bases and J by 7 bases, leaving 7 bases between them. The CDR3 spells CASSYGGTQYF. CDR3 coding DNA: TGTGCCAGCAGCTATGGAGGGACCCAGTACTTC.

The chain combines TRBV12-5 with TRBJ2-7; D possibly corresponds to TRBD2 (6 bases). The CDR3 has 15 residues. Germline V gene data show CDR1 as LGHNT and CDR2 as FRNRAP. V dropped 5 bases and J dropped 3 bases, with 17 bases sitting between them. DNA of the CDR3: TGTGCTAGTGGTCCACGACTAGATCTGAACTACGAGCAGTACTTC. Amino acids: CASGPRLDLNYEQYF. Together with reference TRBV12-5 and TRBJ2-7, the CDR3 gives the full variable domain: DARVTQTPRHKVTEMGQEVTMRCQPILGHNTVFWYRQTMMQGLELLAYFRNRAPLDDSGMPKDRFSAEMPDATLATLKIQPSEPRDSAVYFCASGPRLDLNYEQYFGPGTRLTVT.

The chain couples TRBV2 to TRBJ2-5; TRBD1 matches at 8 bases. This CDR3 is built from 13 residues. Germline V gene sequence: CDR1 SNHLY, CDR2 FYNNEI. The J segment lost 5 bases and the V segment lost 6 bases, leaving 5 bases of the junction unmatched. CDR3 amino acids: CASSPGGRETQYF. DNA for the CDR3: TGTGCCAGCAGCCCAGGGGGCCGGGAGACCCAGTACTTC.

This clone was picked up one time. The gene calls are TRBV5-4 and TRBJ2-3; 7 positions match TRBD2. Trimming took 4 bases from V and 0 from J; bases not matched to a gene: 11. The CDR3 runs 17 residues. Germline loops: CDR1 SGHNT, CDR2 YYREEE (reference sequence). The DNA of the CDR3 is TGTGCCAGCAGCACCCTCGGGGACTACACTAGCACAGATACGCAGTATTTT. Its protein product is CASSTLGDYTSTDTQYF. The full variable domain, its missing parts supplied by reference TRBV5-4 and TRBJ2-3, is ETGVTQSPTHLIKTRGQQVTLRCSSQSGHNTVSWYQQALGQGPQFIFQYYREEENGRGNFPPRFSGLQFPNYSSELNVNALELDDSALYLCASSTLGDYTSTDTQYFGPGTRLTVL.

The sample holds a few counts of this clone. The genes are TRBV30 and TRBJ2-7; 9 bases agree with TRBD2. Germline trimming cut 4 bases from V and 3 bases from J; bases unmatched to any gene: 7. The germline gives CDR1 GTSNPN, CDR2 SVGIG (reference sequence). CDR3 length: 14 residues. The CDR3 DNA is TGTGCCTGGACCCGGACTAGCGATCACTACGAGCAGTACTTC. It is translated as CAWTRTSDHYEQYF.

The chain employs TRBV10-2 and TRBJ2-5, with 12 nucleotides matching TRBD2. V shed 6 bases, J shed 4 bases, and the junction held 6 bases outside the gene matches. The CDR3 sequence is 15 residues long. CDR1 is WSHSY, CDR2 SAAADI, per germline. This CDR3 is CASSAGLAGGETQYF. In DNA form, the CDR3 reads TGCGCCAGCAGCGCGGGACTAGCGGGTGGAGAGACCCAGTACTTC.

This clone was recorded once. This chain connects TRBV9 to TRBJ2-7, with D possibly TRBD2 on 5 matching bases. This CDR3 is 13 amino acids long. Trimming removed 4 bases at V and 0 bases at J, with 8 bases between. Per the germline V gene, CDR1 is SGDLS and CDR2 is YYNGEE. The CDR3 loop is CASSPRGSYEQYF. The CDR3 DNA sequence: TGTGCCAGCAGCCCCCGGGGCTCCTACGAGCAGTACTTC.

This chain uses TRBV27 with TRBJ2-5; the D is unclear. V was cut by 5 bases and J by 5 bases, with 18 bases left in between. The germline V gene encodes CDR1 MNHEY and CDR2 SMNVEV (reference sequence). The CDR3 has 15 residues. CDR3 region: CASSPTQVGRETQYF. The DNA for the CDR3 is TGTGCCAGCAGTCCAACCCAGGTTGGCCGGGAGACCCAGTACTTC.

V is TRBV6-6 and J is TRBJ2-2; 9 bases map to TRBD2. The CDR3 covers 16 residues. CDR1 and CDR2 from the germline V gene are MNHNY and SVGAGI (reference sequence). V lost 2 bases to trimming and J lost 7 bases; unmatched junction nucleotides: 8. Here the CDR3 reads CASSYGLREGFGELFF. CDR3 DNA: TGTGCCAGCAGTTACGGATTGCGGGAGGGATTCGGGGAGCTGTTTTTT.